This T cell receptor (beta chain) was sequenced for a study of blood T cells in healthy people across ages. In its sample, this clonotype was seen once. The germline CDR1 and CDR2 sequences are GTSNPN and SVGIG (reference sequence). The CDR3 runs to 14 residues. Combining a sample-barcoded 5' primer with a J-beta primer mix, a second PCR ran for about 7 to 11 cycles. TCRdb analysed the 5' RACE reads with MiXCR anew, one entry per CDR3 protein. Counted here are hundreds of thousands of distinct CDR3 sequences, about 30% occurring once; the ten biggest clones make up 15% to 17%. This receptor was identified in a woman of 80 years or more in good health. Sample: blood. The chain couples TRBV30 to TRBJ2-1, with D possibly TRBD1 on 5 matching bases. The J call may be in error: the DNA end matches TRBJ2-7 better. CDR3 protein: CAGRREGSYNEQYF. Written as DNA, the CDR3 is TGTGCCGGTCGCAGGGAAGGCTCCTACAATGAGCAGTACTTC.